A single T cell receptor beta chain is shown here with its context. What it recognizes is unknown. CDR3 length: 17 amino acids. Between the trimmed V and J ends, which lost 2 bases and 2 bases, there was a span of 13 bases. Looked up from germline, CDR1 is SGHNT and CDR2 is YENEEA. These data are taken from a study of identifying expanded T cells in peripheral blood. This table comes from immunoSEQ multiplex PCR, and its TCRdb copy is limited to in-frame clones, with some not included. The sample contains fewer than 60,000 clones, approximately 86% of which appear only once. Broader study findings: Clone count variance between roughly 2-week samples rose with total template count. About 1.2 clones differed between technical replicates, versus approximately 17 and 20 over time.

No infections or other immune events were documented during collection. This clonotype was obtained from a person between 18 and 70 years old in good health. The chain uses TRBV11-3 and TRBJ2-6, with a weak D call TRBD2 (6 bases). The sample consisted of blood. CDR3: CASSLTGTSPGANVLTF. CDR3 DNA sequence: TGTGCCAGCAGCTTAACGGGGACTTCGCCTGGGGCCAACGTCCTGACTTTC. The full variable domain, in which reference TRBV11-3 and TRBJ2-6 provide the parts outside the CDR3, is EAGVVQSPRYKIIEKKQPVAFWCNPISGHNTLYWYLQNLGQGPELLIRYENEEAVDDSQLPKDRFSAERLKGVDSTLKIQPAELGDSAVYLCASSLTGTSPGANVLTFGAGSRLTVL.